These T cell receptor beta chains were read from a single sample in a study of blood T cell repertoires in COVID-19. Assay: immunoSEQ multiplex PCR; the TCRdb copy retains only in-frame clones and omits some. The sample includes around 120,000 clones, 80% to 90% seen only once; the top ten take about 34%. The sequenced material came from peripheral blood. The source is an elderly woman with acute or convalescent COVID-19. The CDR3 runs from the conserved cysteine through the conserved F or W. Each record gives: CDR3 protein, V gene, J gene.

cdr3_aa: CASSTGLGMNNEQFF
v_call: TRBV5-6
j_call: TRBJ2-1

cdr3_aa: CASSLFAAGTAVGSETDTQYF
v_call: TRBV3-1/TRBV3-2
j_call: TRBJ2-3

cdr3_aa: CASSLQGAGDYGYTF
v_call: TRBV7-8
j_call: TRBJ1-2

cdr3_aa: CASSQDFVSYNSPLHF
v_call: TRBV4-3
j_call: TRBJ1-6

cdr3_aa: CASSYPRTGSTDTQYF
v_call: TRBV6-6
j_call: TRBJ2-3

cdr3_aa: CASSLERGTDTQYF
v_call: TRBV7-6
j_call: TRBJ2-3

cdr3_aa: CASRRENEKLFF
v_call: TRBV7-9
j_call: TRBJ1-4

cdr3_aa: CASSLRQGSQPQHF
v_call: TRBV27
j_call: TRBJ1-5

cdr3_aa: CASSHRDRVTNYGYTF
v_call: TRBV18
j_call: TRBJ1-2

cdr3_aa: CASSVGDRGSSPLHF
v_call: TRBV9
j_call: TRBJ1-6

cdr3_aa: CASSPRGDTQYF
v_call: TRBV9
j_call: TRBJ2-3

cdr3_aa: CASSLGTGGQETQYF
v_call: TRBV5-1
j_call: TRBJ2-5

cdr3_aa: CAIRQGAAGELFF
v_call: TRBV10-3
j_call: TRBJ2-2

cdr3_aa: CASSGQGAAGNQPQHF
v_call: TRBV2
j_call: TRBJ1-5

cdr3_aa: CAWSVPTGPNTEAFF
v_call: TRBV30
j_call: TRBJ1-1

cdr3_aa: CASSELVQETQYF
v_call: TRBV10-1
j_call: TRBJ2-5

cdr3_aa: CASSLEVGRDYGYTF
v_call: TRBV7-2
j_call: TRBJ1-2

cdr3_aa: CASSLSSSGANVLTF
v_call: TRBV5-1
j_call: TRBJ2-6

cdr3_aa: CASRRTVSGNTIYF
v_call: TRBV13
j_call: TRBJ1-3

cdr3_aa: CASSYSAGGWGYGYTF
v_call: TRBV6-2/TRBV6-3
j_call: TRBJ1-2

cdr3_aa: CASSVAPGGLSGELFF
v_call: TRBV9
j_call: TRBJ2-2

cdr3_aa: CASSSYAVGGTGNEKLFF
v_call: TRBV5-8
j_call: TRBJ1-4

cdr3_aa: CSVSGVGGYTF
v_call: TRBV29-1
j_call: TRBJ1-2

cdr3_aa: CASSAGQGTWGYTF
v_call: TRBV27
j_call: TRBJ1-2

cdr3_aa: CASSPITGVLGTEAFF
v_call: TRBV18
j_call: TRBJ1-1

cdr3_aa: CASSDEAVDTIYF
v_call: TRBV6-4
j_call: TRBJ1-3

cdr3_aa: CASSPGTASWREQYF
v_call: TRBV28
j_call: TRBJ2-7

cdr3_aa: CASSLWLAGGPGQETQYF
v_call: TRBV7-2
j_call: TRBJ2-5

cdr3_aa: CASSLDRAFSKPYEQYF
v_call: TRBV2
j_call: TRBJ2-7

cdr3_aa: CASSKERQQSGNTIYF
v_call: TRBV21-1
j_call: TRBJ1-3

cdr3_aa: CAISSGGPGSYEQYF
v_call: TRBV28
j_call: TRBJ2-7

cdr3_aa: CASSPFNEQFF
v_call: TRBV2
j_call: TRBJ2-1

cdr3_aa: CASSQDWRGPSYEQYF
v_call: TRBV4-2
j_call: TRBJ2-7

cdr3_aa: CAISESTGTSINTGELFF
v_call: TRBV10-3
j_call: TRBJ2-2

cdr3_aa: CASSLARAGVDTQYF
v_call: TRBV7-9
j_call: TRBJ2-3

cdr3_aa: CSASSQGTSNGYTF
v_call: TRBV20-1
j_call: TRBJ1-2

cdr3_aa: CASSEDRVTYEQYF
v_call: TRBV7-9
j_call: TRBJ2-7

cdr3_aa: CASSSNQGLGYTF
v_call: TRBV7-9
j_call: TRBJ1-2

cdr3_aa: CASSPRQGGIPFNEKLFF
v_call: TRBV18
j_call: TRBJ1-4

cdr3_aa: CASSWTGRLGEKLFF
v_call: TRBV5-5
j_call: TRBJ1-4

cdr3_aa: CASSRDRGPAFF
v_call: TRBV5-4
j_call: TRBJ1-1